These 24 T cell receptor beta chains were all obtained from the same sample, sequenced in a study of cytomegalovirus exposure and HLA in healthy donors. Method: immunoSEQ multiplex PCR; TCRdb's copy keeps in-frame clones and lacks some. The sample comprises under 65,000 clones, more than 70% of which are singletons, and more than 8% rests with the top ten. Material: PBMCs. Source of these receptors: a woman in her late teens or twenties in good health and CMV-seropositive.

In this sample, this clone turned up once. The J gene is TRBJ1-6, the V gene TRBV5-6; weak D call: TRBD1 (5 bases). Trimming pared 4 bases from V and 0 bases from J, leaving 14 bases between. Germline V gene data show CDR1 as SGHDT and CDR2 as YYEEEE. This CDR3 contains 17 residues. Here the CDR3 reads CASSIRRQSSYNSPLHF. CDR3 DNA: TGTGCCAGCAGCATTCGTCGACAGAGCTCCTATAATTCACCCCTCCACTTT.

V usage is TRBV6-1 and J usage is TRBJ1-3; D ambiguous. With 8 bases removed from V and 4 bases from J, the gap between germline ends came to 12 bases. CDR3 length: 13 amino acids. The germline gives CDR1 MNHNS, CDR2 SASEGT. CDR3 residues: CASPTVSGNTIYF. In nucleotides, the CDR3 is TGTGCCAGCCCTACAGTTTCGGGAAACACCATATATTTT.

The chain couples TRBV5-1 to TRBJ1-2, with a tentative D call TRBD1 (5 bases). Germline CDR1 SGHRS, CDR2 YFSETQ. There are 18 residues in the CDR3. V dropped 1 base and J dropped 0 bases, with 19 bases sitting between them. The CDR3 DNA sequence: TGCGCCAGCAGCTTGACAGGCGAGAGCTTGTCGGCTAACTATGGCTACACCTTC. Protein product: CASSLTGESLSANYGYTF.

The rearrangement uses TRBV11-2 and TRBJ2-1, with TRBD1 as a possible D gene (6 bases). V was clipped by 1 base and J by 8 bases, with 15 bases between them. The CDR3 is 15 amino acids. CDR1 and CDR2 from the germline V gene are SGHAT and FQNNGV. As DNA, the CDR3 is TGTGCCAGCAGCTTAGGAGGCCAGGGGCTGGATGAGCAGTTCTTC. The encoded protein is CASSLGGQGLDEQFF.

V is TRBV6-1 and J is TRBJ1-2; TRBD1 aligns across 8 bases. The CDR3 totals 13 residues. Trimming took 6 bases from V and 8 from J; bases not matched to a gene: 8. The germline gives CDR1 MNHNS, CDR2 SASEGT. DNA of the CDR3: TGTGCCAGCAGCCTTACCCCAGGGGGCGGCTACACCTTC. Translated, it gives CASSLTPGGGYTF.

V usage is TRBV5-6 and J usage is TRBJ1-4; a possible D gene is TRBD1 (5 bases). Germline-derived CDR1 and CDR2 are SGHDT and YYEEEE. The CDR3 has 14 residues. Trimming shortened V by 2 bases and J by 6 bases, and 11 bases separated the two germline ends. This chain's CDR3 is CASSFQGAHEKLFF. The CDR3 DNA sequence: TGTGCCAGCAGCTTCCAAGGGGCCCATGAAAAACTGTTTTTT.

V gene TRBV5-4 combines with J gene TRBJ2-5; 8 positions agree with TRBD1. J was trimmed by 3 bases and V by 2 bases; bases with no gene match: 6. The germline V gene encodes CDR1 SGHNT and CDR2 YYREEE (reference sequence). There are 15 residues in the CDR3. CDR3 DNA sequence: TGTGCCAGCAGCTTTACAGGGGGAATAAAAGAGACCCAGTACTTC. Its protein is CASSFTGGIKETQYF.

The chain employs TRBV7-9 and TRBJ2-2; D is unclear. Deletions cut 7 bases from V and 6 bases from J, with 6 bases between. The CDR3 has 11 amino acids. Germline V lookup: CDR1 SEHNR, CDR2 FQNEAQ (reference sequence). CDR3: CASTLSGELFF. The CDR3, as DNA: TGTGCCAGCACCCTGTCCGGGGAGCTGTTTTTT.

The CDR3 bases are TGTGCCAGCAGTCTCACCAGGGAGGTTAACTATGGCTACACCTTC. Its protein is CASSLTREVNYGYTF. This sequence joins TRBV27 and TRBJ1-2; perhaps TRBD1 as D (5 bases). The CDR3 has 15 amino acids. Germline CDR1 and CDR2: MNHEY and SMNVEV (reference sequence). Trimming removed 5 bases from V and 1 base from J, with 14 bases in between.

This chain connects TRBV5-1 to TRBJ2-1, with D possibly TRBD1 on 6 matching bases. The germline V and J ends were trimmed by 0 bases and 5 bases, with 12 bases remaining between them. The CDR3 spans 15 residues. From germline, CDR1 is SGHRS and CDR2 YFSETQ. Written as DNA, the CDR3 is TGCGCCAGCAGCTTGGAGGACAGAGAAAACAATGAGCAGTTCTTC. Translating it yields CASSLEDRENNEQFF.

The sample holds one count of this clone. The V call is TRBV7-2, the J call TRBJ2-3, with 8 positions matching TRBD2. This CDR3 spans 15 amino acids. The V segment lost 1 base and the J segment 6 bases; nucleotides outside the gene matches: 6. CDR1 SGHTA and CDR2 FQGNSA come from the germline V gene. As DNA, the CDR3 is TGTGCCAGCAGCTTAGTGTACGGGGGGGCGGATACGCAGTATTTT. This codes for CASSLVYGGADTQYF. The full variable domain, its missing parts supplied by reference TRBV7-2 and TRBJ2-3, is GAGVSQSPSNKVTEKGKDVELRCDPISGHTALYWYRQSLGQGLEFLIYFQGNSAPDKSGLPSDRFSAERTGGSVSTLTIQRTQQEDSAVYLCASSLVYGGADTQYFGPGTRLTVL.

This chain joins TRBV30 and TRBJ1-3, with D possibly being TRBD1 (5 bases). The CDR3 consists of 14 residues. Germline assignment: CDR1 GTSNPN and CDR2 SVGIG (reference sequence). Trimming removed 3 bases at V and 4 bases at J, with 13 bases between. The CDR3 DNA reads TGTGCCTGGAGCATGTTTGGACAAGGAAACACCATATATTTT. Protein: CAWSMFGQGNTIYF.

J is TRBJ1-6 and V is TRBV6-5; TRBD1 aligns across 8 bases. V was pared by 8 bases and J by 7 bases, with 4 bases of the junction left unmatched. The CDR3 spans 13 residues. The germline V gene has CDR1 MNHEY and CDR2 SVGAGI. For the CDR3, the DNA is TGTGCCAGCGGAGGACAGGGCAATTCACCCCTCCACTTT. Protein: CASGGQGNSPLHF.

The genes are TRBV27 and TRBJ1-6, with TRBD1 matching 9 bases. The CDR3 runs to 15 residues. The J segment lost 6 bases and the V segment lost 6 bases, leaving 6 bases of the junction unmatched. The V gene's germline CDR1 is MNHEY and CDR2 SMNVEV (reference sequence). The CDR3 coding sequence is TGTGCCAGCAGACCACAGGGGGCTGGTAATTCACCCCTCCACTTT. Its protein product is CASRPQGAGNSPLHF.

This chain connects TRBV2 to TRBJ1-5; D gene ambiguous. Germline-derived CDR1 and CDR2 are SNHLY and FYNNEI. The length of the CDR3 is 14 residues. V was trimmed by 3 bases and J by 2 bases, leaving 8 bases between them. The CDR3 protein is CASSESRGNQPQHF. The CDR3 DNA reads TGTGCCAGCAGTGAGTCGAGGGGCAATCAGCCCCAGCATTTT. The whole variable domain, filled in from reference TRBV2 and TRBJ1-5, reads EPEVTQTPSHQVTQMGQEVILRCVPISNHLYFYWYRQILGQKVEFLVSFYNNEISEKSEIFDDQFSVERPDGSNFTLKIRSTKLEDSAMYFCASSESRGNQPQHFGDGTRLSIL.

Only a few counts were recorded for this clone. The V gene is TRBV7-3, the J gene TRBJ2-2; 8 nucleotides align to TRBD2. CDR3 size: 15 residues. Germline V gives CDR1 SGHTA, CDR2 FQGTGA. J gave up 3 bases and V 2 bases, and 2 bases lay outside the gene matches. The CDR3, as DNA: TGTGCCAGCAGCTTATTCGGGGGGGACACCGGGGAGCTGTTTTTT. This codes for CASSLFGGDTGELFF.

The rearrangement uses TRBV7-8 and TRBJ1-5; a possible D gene is TRBD1 (5 bases). There are 16 residues in the CDR3. Germline V gene sequence: CDR1 SGHVS, CDR2 FQNEAQ. Trimming shortened V by 2 bases and J by 6 bases, and 17 bases separated the two germline ends. DNA of the CDR3: TGTGCCAGCAGCTTATTTCCCGGGGGGGTTTTTCAGCCCCAGCATTTT. Translation gives CASSLFPGGVFQPQHF.

This clone was recorded only once. J is TRBJ2-1 and V is TRBV7-9; 10 nucleotides align to TRBD2. Germline assignment: CDR1 SEHNR and CDR2 FQNEAQ (reference sequence). The CDR3 extends over 16 amino acids. J was trimmed by 7 bases and V by 1 base; bases with no gene match: 7. Here the CDR3 DNA reads TGTGCCAGCAGCTTAGTCGGACTAGCGGAGAGGAATGAGCAGTTCTTC. It codes for CASSLVGLAERNEQFF.

The V gene is TRBV7-9, the J gene TRBJ1-4; D is unresolved. Germline CDR1 SEHNR, CDR2 FQNEAQ (reference sequence). V lost 5 bases to trimming and J lost 7 bases, with 14 bases between them. There are 14 residues in the CDR3. The CDR3 DNA sequence: TGTGCCAGCAGCCCCACGGGGAAGTCTGAAAAACTGTTTTTT. Encoded protein: CASSPTGKSEKLFF.

This chain connects TRBV6-6 to TRBJ1-1; D may be TRBD1 (5 bases). V was cut by 6 bases and J by 2 bases, with 7 bases left in between. Germline V gene lookup returns CDR1 MNHNY and CDR2 SVGAGI (reference sequence). The length of the CDR3 is 12 residues. CDR3 amino acids: CASRQANTEAFF. CDR3 in DNA: TGTGCCAGCAGACAGGCTAACACTGAAGCTTTCTTT.

The chain combines TRBV5-1 with TRBJ2-3; D perhaps matches TRBD1 (6 bases). This CDR3 is built from 15 residues. V was pared by 4 bases and J by 0 bases, with 12 bases between. Germline CDR1 is SGHRS and CDR2 is YFSETQ. The CDR3 sequence: CASSIRQDSTDTQYF. The CDR3 region has the DNA TGCGCCAGCAGCATTCGACAGGATAGCACAGATACGCAGTATTTT.

The chain joins TRBV10-3 to TRBJ2-1; weak D call: TRBD2 (6 bases). In germline, CDR1 is ENHRY, CDR2 SYGVKD. V was cut by 3 bases and J by 3 bases, with 15 bases left in between. CDR3 length: 16 residues. The CDR3 region has the DNA TGTGCCATCAGTGAAGTCCTCCGGGGGAGCTACAATGAGCAGTTCTTC. Protein sequence: CAISEVLRGSYNEQFF.

The table lists this clone with a count of one. The rearrangement uses TRBV7-6 and TRBJ1-4; D gene unclear. The CDR3 loop spans 14 amino acids. The germline V gene has CDR1 SGHVS and CDR2 FNYEAQ. V lost 2 bases, J lost 5 bases, and 9 bases lay in between. CDR3 region: CASSLHTANEKLFF. The DNA for the CDR3 is TGTGCCAGCAGCTTACACACCGCAAATGAAAAACTGTTTTTT.

The rearrangement joins TRBV5-6 to TRBJ1-2; TRBD1 aligns across 7 bases. V lost 4 bases to trimming and J lost 3 bases; unmatched junction nucleotides: 3. The CDR3 extends over 13 amino acids. Per the germline V gene, CDR1 is SGHDT and CDR2 is YYEEEE. CDR3 loop: CASSIDRDYGYTF. The CDR3, as DNA: TGTGCCAGCAGCATCGACAGGGACTATGGCTACACCTTC.